These T cell receptor beta chains were read from a single sample in a study of cytomegalovirus exposure and HLA in healthy donors. TCRdb keeps only in-frame clones here, not all; method: immunoSEQ multiplex PCR. Altogether roughly 180,000 clones are present, 78% being singletons, with the ten largest covering less than 15%. The sequencing sample was made of PBMCs. The receptor set was obtained from a woman aged 45-59 years in good health and CMV-seropositive. Both conserved end residues are part of each CDR3. D genes are given only for firm matches. Size is stated for part of the rows, as once, few or many counts, or as a class when the clone is expanded.

TRBV11-2	NA	NA	TRBJ2-1	TGTGCCAGCAGCTTTAAATACTTGGCGGGGGAGCAGTTCTTC	CASSFKYLAGEQFF
TRBV10-1	NA	TRBD1	TRBJ1-1	TGCGCCAGCAGGGCAGGGGGGTTGGACACTGAAGCTTTCTTT	CASRAGGLDTEAFF
TRBV5-6	NA	NA	TRBJ1-5	TGTGCCAGCACCCTTGGGGTCAGGGGCGATCAGCCCCAGCATTTT	CASTLGVRGDQPQHF
TRBV11-3	NA	TRBD2	TRBJ2-2	TGTGCCAGCAGCTTAGCCTCAATGACTAGCGGGGGGGACACCGGGGAGCTGTTTTTT	CASSLASMTSGGDTGELFF
TRBV27	NA	TRBD1	TRBJ1-1	TGTGCCAGCAATTTCAGGGGGCAGGGTGAAGCTTTCTTT	CASNFRGQGEAFF
TRBV28	NA	TRBD1	TRBJ1-2	TGTGCCAGCAGTTCCGGGACAGCTAACTATGGCTACACCTTC	CASSSGTANYGYTF
TRBV6-4	NA	NA	TRBJ2-2	TGTGCCAGCAGCAGGCAGGGAACCGGGGAGCTGTTTTTT	CASSRQGTGELFF
TRBV10-3	once	NA	TRBJ1-1	TGTGCCATGAGGTCCTTCACCGAAAACACTGAAGCTTTCTTT	CAMRSFTENTEAFF
TRBV5-4	NA	TRBD2	TRBJ2-3	TGTGCCAGCAGCTTGGATCGGGCGGGGGGGCAGTATTTT	CASSLDRAGGQYF
TRBV29-1	NA	NA	TRBJ2-1	TGCAGCGTTTTATTCCCAGGAGGGTACGAGTTCTTC	CSVLFPGGYEFF
TRBV19	many	TRBD2	TRBJ2-5	TGTGCCAGTAGTATAGATTATTCTAGCGGGGTCCAAGAGACCCAGTACTTC	CASSIDYSSGVQETQYF
TRBV19	NA	TRBD2	TRBJ2-3	TGTGCCAGTAGCGAAACCGGGACTAGCGGCGGCACAGATACGCAGTATTTT	CASSETGTSGGTDTQYF
TRBV6-4	NA	NA	TRBJ2-3	TGTGCCAGCAGTGGCCTGCCGGGGAGTAGCACAGATACGCAGTATTTT	CASSGLPGSSTDTQYF
TRBV5-8	NA	NA	TRBJ2-1	TGTGCCAGCAGCTTGGAGACAGGTCCCTACAATGAGCAGTTCTTC	CASSLETGPYNEQFF
TRBV5-1	NA	TRBD1	TRBJ2-3	TGCGCCAGCGGCACCCGGGACAGCAGCACAGATACGCAGTATTTT	CASGTRDSSTDTQYF
TRBV27	NA	TRBD2	TRBJ2-2	TGTGCCAGCAGTCCCGGGAGGGTAGGAACCGGGGAGCTGTTTTTT	CASSPGRVGTGELFF
TRBV5-6	NA	NA	TRBJ1-2	TGTGCCAGCAGCCGTGACAGGATAGATGGCTACACCTTC	CASSRDRIDGYTF
TRBV7-6	NA	TRBD2	TRBJ2-7	TGTGCCAGCAGCTTAATGCCGGCGGGGGAGAACGAGCAGTACTTC	CASSLMPAGENEQYF
TRBV9	NA	NA	TRBJ1-3	TGTGCCAGCAGCCCCGACAGCTCTGGAAACACCATATATTTT	CASSPDSSGNTIYF
TRBV7-2	NA	NA	TRBJ2-5	TGTGCCAGCAGCTTCGGTCCCCCAGAGACCCAGTACTTC	CASSFGPPETQYF
TRBV7-7	NA	NA	TRBJ2-2	TGTGCCAGCAGCGCAGGGAACACCGGGGAGCTGTTTTTT	CASSAGNTGELFF
TRBV4-1	once	TRBD2	TRBJ2-5	TGCGCCAGCAGCCTAATAGCGGGGGTCTCCGGGGCCTTAGTGACCCAGTACTTC	CASSLIAGVSGALVTQYF
TRBV25-1	NA	NA	TRBJ2-5	TGTGCCAGCAGTGATACAGCTCGGGAGACCCAGTACTTC	CASSDTARETQYF
TRBV7-9	NA	NA	TRBJ1-4	TGTGCCAGCAGCTTAGCTACGGGAGGTTGGGAAAAACTGTTTTTT	CASSLATGGWEKLFF
TRBV9	NA	TRBD1	TRBJ1-1	TGTGCCAGCAGCCCACGGACAGGGTGGTCTGAAGCTTTCTTT	CASSPRTGWSEAFF
TRBV30	NA	TRBD2	TRBJ2-3	TGTGCCTGGGAACTAGGACTAGCGGGGTCCGATACGCAGTATTTT	CAWELGLAGSDTQYF
TRBV5-1	NA	TRBD2	TRBJ2-7	TGCGCCAGCAGCTGGGATGGAGGGGAGGGCGAGCAGTACTTC	CASSWDGGEGEQYF
TRBV6-1	NA	NA	TRBJ2-5	TGTGCCATCAAAGCGCTAGCCTATGGAGAGACCCAGTACTTC	CAIKALAYGETQYF
TRBV5-7	NA	TRBD1	TRBJ2-2	TGTGCCAGCAGCTTGGGACAGGGCACCGGGGAGCTGTTTTTT	CASSLGQGTGELFF
TRBV14	NA	TRBD1	TRBJ1-6	TGTGCCAGCGGACAGGGTAGCTCCTATAATTCACCCCTCCACTTT	CASGQGSSYNSPLHF
TRBV7-2	NA	TRBD2	TRBJ2-2	TGTGCCAGCAGCTCCCCGAGACTAGCGGGGGCCAACACCGGGGAGCTGTTTTTT	CASSSPRLAGANTGELFF
TRBV9	once	TRBD1	TRBJ1-1	TGTGCCAGCAGCGTAGGGACAGGGGGGGTTCAAGCTTTCTTT	CASSVGTGGVQAFF
TRBV6-1	NA	NA	TRBJ1-5	TGTGCCACGAGAACAGCGGCTAATCAGCCCCAGCATTTT	CATRTAANQPQHF
TRBV18	NA	TRBD1	TRBJ2-4	TGTGCCAGCTCACCGAAAATTGCCGGGACAGGGGGGAACATTCAGTACTTC	CASSPKIAGTGGNIQYF
TRBV19	NA	TRBD2	TRBJ2-1	TGTGCCAGTAGTAGGAGCGGGGACTACAATGAGCAGTTCTTC	CASSRSGDYNEQFF
TRBV6-4	NA	NA	TRBJ1-1	TGTGCCAGCAGTGTCGACAGAAACACTGAAGCTTTCTTT	CASSVDRNTEAFF
TRBV7-3	few	NA	TRBJ2-1	TGTGCCAGCAGCCAATCAGGGGCAAATGAGCAGTTCTTC	CASSQSGANEQFF
TRBV2	NA	NA	TRBJ1-5	TGTGCCAGCAGTGAAACACAGACGAGCAATCAGCCCCAGCATTTT	CASSETQTSNQPQHF
TRBV7-9	NA	NA	TRBJ2-7	TGTGCCAGCAGCTCAGGGCCCCGACTCTACGAGCAGTACTTC	CASSSGPRLYEQYF
TRBV5-1	NA	TRBD1	TRBJ2-3	TGCGCCAGCACATTAGACAGGGGGAGCGCAGATACGCAGTATTTT	CASTLDRGSADTQYF
TRBV5-1	NA	NA	TRBJ2-2	TGCGCCAGCAGCTTGGGCAGGGCCTCCACCGGGGAGCTGTTTTTT	CASSLGRASTGELFF
TRBV11-2	NA	NA	TRBJ1-1	TGTGCCAGCAGCTTAGATCGAACACCCGAAGCTTTCTTT	CASSLDRTPEAFF
TRBV19	NA	TRBD2	TRBJ2-7	TGTGCCAGTAGTATCCCCCGCGGGGGAAGCTCCTACGAGCAGTACTTC	CASSIPRGGSSYEQYF
TRBV9	once	NA	TRBJ2-1	TGTGCCAGCAGCGTTCAATCCTTAAGGGGCGAGCAGTTCTTC	CASSVQSLRGEQFF
TRBV10-2	NA	NA	TRBJ2-3	TGCGCCAGCAGACTAGCCCAGTCAGATACGCAGTATTTT	CASRLAQSDTQYF
TRBV4-2	NA	NA	TRBJ1-3	TGTGCCAGCAGCCAAGATTTACCCGATGGGGCCTCGGTAAACACCATATATTTT	CASSQDLPDGASVNTIYF
TRBV19	NA	TRBD1	TRBJ1-4	TGTGCCAGTAGGGGGGAGTTTTGGACAGGACTTACTAATGAAAAACTGTTTTTT	CASRGEFWTGLTNEKLFF
TRBV9	NA	TRBD1	TRBJ2-7	TGTGCCAGCAGCGTAGGGACAGGGGACGAGCAGTACTTC	CASSVGTGDEQYF
TRBV5-1	NA	NA	TRBJ2-2	TGCGCCAGCGGAGGGCCGTCTCCGGGGCCCGAAATCCGCACCGGGGAGCTGTTTTTT	CASGGPSPGPEIRTGELFF
TRBV2	NA	TRBD1	TRBJ2-5	TGTGCCATCGGGACAGGGAGGGAGACCCAGTACTTC	CAIGTGRETQYF
TRBV7-6	few	TRBD1	TRBJ1-2	TGTGCCAGCAGCCCCAGCTCGGGACAGGGTGTCTATGGCTACACCTTC	CASSPSSGQGVYGYTF